This T cell receptor beta chain was recovered during a study of T-cell reconstitution after alpha-beta-depleted transplantation in children. Study-level results: After one year, T-cell counts and TCRbeta diversity mostly came from new T cells. Several hundred rapidly expanded clones from non-depleted graft cells reportedly supplied alpha-beta T cells about two months post-transplant.

V shed 4 bases and J shed 6 bases, with 11 bases lying between them. The germline V gene encodes CDR1 SGHDT and CDR2 YYEEEE. The CDR3 length is 12 residues. Unique molecular identifiers were used in preparing the TCRbeta library. TCRdb reanalysed the PCR reads using MiXCR and keeps one entry per CDR3 protein. The table includes a few hundred thousand distinct CDR3 sequences, around 27% detected once. A word on this clonotype: The antigen is unknown.

This material consisted of PBMCs, taken before TCRalphabeta/CD19-depleted stem cell transplant. The receptor was isolated from a boy younger than two with Wiskott-Aldrich syndrome, due to receive a stem cell transplant. The V call is TRBV5-6, the J call TRBJ2-7, with a weak D call TRBD2 (6 bases). The CDR3 reads CASSLFGSEQYF. In DNA, the CDR3 is TGTGCCAGCAGCCTTTTCGGGAGCGAGCAGTACTTC.